The entry below gives a single T cell receptor (beta chain) sequence along with its context. Its antigen is unknown. Combining a sample-barcoded 5' primer with a J-beta primer mix, a second PCR ran for roughly 7 to 12 cycles. MiXCR, applied by TCRdb to the 5' RACE reads, yields one record per CDR3 protein. The top ten clones hold approximately 19% of a sample with more than 800,000 distinct CDR3 sequences, less than 50% of them seen once. Trimming took off 4 bases at V and 4 bases at J, with 8 bases between the two ends. Germline V CDR1 and CDR2: SGHTA, FQGTGA. The CDR3 runs 13 residues. The data belong to a study of blood T cells in healthy people across ages. Study-wide results and limits: Those diversity estimates obtained from one million T cells were thought to be underestimates. Long-lived donors had more naive CD4+ cells and higher diversity than aged donors.

Peripheral blood was drawn, ten milliliters per donor. The sequence came from a woman aged 55 to 70 in good health. The V and J genes are TRBV7-3 and TRBJ2-1, with D possibly TRBD1 on 5 matching bases. The sample comprised blood. CDR3 in amino acids: CASSWGRYNEQFF. The CDR3 bases are TGTGCCAGCAGCTGGGGCCGTTACAATGAGCAGTTCTTC.